A selection of T cell receptor beta chains follows, all from one sample in a study of shared clonotypes between healthy human individuals. Clones were read by immunoSEQ multiplex PCR, and TCRdb kept only the in-frame ones, dropping some. The table has approximately 1.5 million clones, around 98% seen once. The sample was naive CD4+ T cells sorted from blood. These receptors were obtained from a young man in good health. Each CDR3 is given without its conserved first and last residue. The order of the fields is V gene, clone size, CDR3 length, J gene, CDR3 protein. The size of a clone is reported for some rows only, either as once, few or many, or as a class for expanded clones.

>TRBV28|-|16|TRBJ2-1
ASSLTPPGASSYNEQF
>TRBV7-8|-|15|TRBJ2-5
ASSLATRASWEETQY
>TRBV15|-|14|TRBJ2-3
ATSRRTGTSTDTQY
>TRBV27|-|12|TRBJ2-1
ASSLAAGVDEQF
>TRBV5-1|-|12|TRBJ2-1
ASSLGQGVNEQF
>TRBV7-2|-|10|TRBJ2-3
ASSLDSDTQY
>TRBV6-5|-|13|TRBJ2-3
ASSLSGSSTDTQY
>TRBV5-4|-|12|TRBJ1-1
ASSPGGPVEEAF
>TRBV19|-|14|TRBJ2-1
ASSIWASLEYNEQF
>TRBV10-3|-|11|TRBJ2-3
AITDSSTDTQY
>TRBV4-3|-|15|TRBJ2-7
ASSQDSGRQGANEQY
>TRBV6-1|once|13|TRBJ2-1
ASSERDYPYNEQF
>TRBV5-5|-|12|TRBJ1-2
ASSLGQGPYGYT
>TRBV4-3|-|11|TRBJ2-5
ASSQGVQETQY
>TRBV20-1|once|8|TRBJ1-2
SAGTYGYT
>TRBV27|-|13|TRBJ2-7
ASSLLASGTYEQY
>TRBV7-9|-|12|TRBJ1-2
ASSSRDRAYGYT
>TRBV9|-|12|TRBJ2-1
ASSEGPLYNEQF
>TRBV6-1|once|14|TRBJ2-3
ASSGPTSGRTDTQY
>TRBV5-4|-|10|TRBJ2-7
ASSSEVGEQY
>TRBV5-8|-|14|TRBJ2-2
ASSLDSGVGTGELF
>TRBV7-2|-|11|TRBJ1-2
ASSLLRDYGYT
>TRBV5-4|-|14|TRBJ2-1
ASSLVSGSSYNEQF
>TRBV27|-|14|TRBJ2-7
ASSLSSGTSLRGQY
>TRBV5-6|-|16|TRBJ2-2
ASSLPLAGGPNTGELF
>TRBV29-1|-|12|TRBJ2-1
SAGPGRSYNEQF
>TRBV2|-|14|TRBJ1-2
ASTERTDPSFYGYT
>TRBV19|-|16|TRBJ2-2
ASSIRGSTRKRSGELF
>TRBV25-1|-|9|TRBJ1-2
ASSENYGYT
>TRBV7-2|-|10|TRBJ2-1
ASSLTRDEQF
>TRBV7-9|-|11|TRBJ2-5
ASSALGGETQY
>TRBV7-2|-|12|TRBJ1-2
ASSDKQGRDGYT
>TRBV7-9|-|11|TRBJ1-4
ASSLGGLEKLF
>TRBV9|once|13|TRBJ1-4
ASSILGQANEKLF
>TRBV18|-|17|TRBJ2-2
ASSLIGISGSANTGELF
>TRBV6-6|-|12|TRBJ1-5
ASSYRDSNQPQH
>TRBV5-5|-|14|TRBJ2-7
ASSLGLAGINYEQY